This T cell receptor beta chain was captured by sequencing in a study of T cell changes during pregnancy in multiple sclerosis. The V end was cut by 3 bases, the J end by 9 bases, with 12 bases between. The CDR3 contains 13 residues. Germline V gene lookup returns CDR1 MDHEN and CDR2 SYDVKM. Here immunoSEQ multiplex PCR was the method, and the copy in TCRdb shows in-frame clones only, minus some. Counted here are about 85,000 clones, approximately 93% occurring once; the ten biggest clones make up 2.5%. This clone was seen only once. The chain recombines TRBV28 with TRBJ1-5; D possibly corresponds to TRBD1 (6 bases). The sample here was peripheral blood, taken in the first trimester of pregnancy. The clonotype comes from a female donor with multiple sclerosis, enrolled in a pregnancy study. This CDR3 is CASSFSGRGPQHF. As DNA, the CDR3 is TGTGCCAGCAGTTTCAGTGGCAGGGGGCCCCAGCATTTT.